The 27 T cell receptor beta chains reported below all come from one sample, sequenced in a study of T cell responses to AZD1222 COVID-19 vaccine. Profiling relied on immunoSEQ multiplex PCR, and the TCRdb table lists in-frame clones only, not all of them. The table records about 110,000 clones, around 93% of them present only once. Sequenced here: peripheral blood, sampled on day 0 of AZD1222 vaccination. The receptors derive from an adult in good health.

The V call is TRBV6-5, the J call TRBJ1-6, with a tentative D call TRBD1 (6 bases). CDR1 and CDR2 (germline): MNHEY, SVGAGI. There are 16 residues in the CDR3. Trimming pared 4 bases from V and 2 bases from J, leaving 12 bases between. The CDR3 loop reads CASSSEGGAYNSPLHF. CDR3 sequence (DNA): TGTGCCAGCAGTTCCGAAGGGGGGGCCTATAATTCACCCCTCCACTTT.

The chain carries TRBV18 and TRBJ1-6; 8 positions agree with TRBD1. The germline V gene has CDR1 KGHSH and CDR2 LQKENI. This CDR3 is 15 amino acids long. With V trimmed by 4 bases and J by 7 bases, 6 bases remained unmatched. CDR3 residues: CASSHETGVNSPLHF. The CDR3 nucleotides are TGTGCCAGCTCACACGAGACAGGGGTCAATTCACCCCTCCACTTT.

The chain employs TRBV7-8 and TRBJ2-7; the match to TRBD2 covers 7 bases. J was trimmed by 3 bases and V by 1 base; bases with no gene match: 6. This CDR3 is built from 15 residues. Germline V gene data show CDR1 as SGHVS and CDR2 as FQNEAQ. CDR3 in amino acids: CASSLVFRGVYEQYF. CDR3 DNA sequence: TGTGCCAGCAGCTTAGTGTTTCGGGGGGTCTACGAGCAGTACTTC.

The chain has TRBV5-1 and TRBJ2-7; 14 nucleotides line up with TRBD2. The CDR3 has 16 amino acids. CDR1 and CDR2 (germline): SGHRS, YFSETQ. The trim removed 4 bases at V and 6 bases at J, leaving 9 bases unmatched. The CDR3 sequence is CASSDKTSGGACEQYF. CDR3 nucleotides: TGCGCCAGCAGCGACAAGACTAGCGGGGGGGCCTGCGAGCAGTACTTC.

A single count supports this clone. The CDR3 loop reads CASSEDRIAISPLHF. In DNA form, the CDR3 reads TGTGCCAGCAGTGAAGACAGGATAGCAATTTCACCCCTCCACTTT. This chain uses TRBV6-1 with TRBJ1-6; maybe TRBD1 (5 bases). The germline gives CDR1 MNHNS, CDR2 SASEGT. The V end was cut by 1 base, the J end by 9 bases, with 13 bases between. The CDR3 is 15 amino acids.

The J gene is TRBJ1-3, the V gene TRBV28; D gene uncertain. V was trimmed by 2 bases and J by 6 bases, leaving 5 bases between them. This CDR3 comprises 12 residues. Per the germline V gene, CDR1 is MDHEN and CDR2 is SYDVKM. Here the CDR3 reads CASSLASNTIYF. CDR3 in DNA: TGTGCCAGCAGTTTAGCCTCAAACACCATATATTTT.

V is TRBV2 and J is TRBJ1-1; a weak D match, TRBD1 (6 bases). The CDR3 length is 13 residues. Germline CDR1 reads SNHLY; CDR2 reads FYNNEI. The V end was cut by 4 bases, the J end by 5 bases, with 11 bases between. The CDR3 coding sequence is TGTGCCAGCAGTGCAGGGGAGGGGACTGAAGCTTTCTTT. Translation: CASSAGEGTEAFF.

The chain has TRBV18 and TRBJ2-3; D perhaps matches TRBD2 (5 bases). V lost 0 bases and J lost 4, with 8 bases in between. CDR3 length equals 14 residues. CDR1 and CDR2 from the germline V gene are KGHSH and LQKENI. The CDR3 DNA reads as TGTGCCAGCTCACCACCAGGGAGAGCAGATACGCAGTATTTT. This gives the protein CASSPPGRADTQYF.

V usage is TRBV6-1 and J usage is TRBJ1-6; D unresolved. CDR1 and CDR2 (germline): MNHNS, SASEGT. CDR3 length equals 14 residues. The V gene lost 0 bases and the J gene lost 3 bases, with 3 bases spanning the gap. CDR3 in DNA: TGTGCCAGCAGTGAAGCCCGCTATAATTCACCCCTCCACTTT. It codes for CASSEARYNSPLHF.

The chain carries TRBV6-6 and TRBJ2-3; TRBD1 aligns across 9 bases. In germline, CDR1 is MNHNY, CDR2 SVGAGI (reference sequence). This CDR3 comprises 14 residues. V trimming: 10 bases; J trimming: 9 bases; junction bases outside the gene matches: 14. CDR3 region: CATRPGQGGGTQYF. The CDR3 DNA reads TGTGCCACCCGCCCGGGACAGGGCGGAGGCACGCAGTATTTT.

The gene calls are TRBV14 and TRBJ2-5, with 7 bases matching TRBD1. The germline V gene has CDR1 SGHDN and CDR2 FVKESK. J gave up 5 bases and V 1 base, and 10 bases lay outside the gene matches. The length of the CDR3 is 16 residues. CDR3: CASSQVETGFRETQYF. The CDR3 DNA sequence: TGTGCCAGCAGCCAAGTGGAGACAGGGTTTCGGGAGACCCAGTACTTC. Looking up the rest from reference TRBV14 and TRBJ2-5 gives the full variable domain: EAGVTQFPSHSVIEKGQTVTLRCDPISGHDNLYWYRRVMGKEIKFLLHFVKESKQDESGMPNNRFLAERTGGTYSTLKVQPAELEDSGVYFCASSQVETGFRETQYFGPGTRLLVL.

The chain joins TRBV5-1 to TRBJ2-5; a possible D gene is TRBD1 (6 bases). With 0 bases removed from V and 4 bases from J, the gap between germline ends came to 13 bases. Germline V gene data show CDR1 as SGHRS and CDR2 as YFSETQ. The CDR3 runs 15 residues. The CDR3 reads CASSLDGRGRETQYF. CDR3 in DNA: TGCGCCAGCAGCTTGGACGGCAGGGGCCGAGAGACCCAGTACTTC.

The chain combines TRBV3-1 (or the pseudogene TRBV3-2) with TRBJ2-5, with D tentatively TRBD2 (5 bases). The CDR3 runs 16 residues. The germline V gene encodes CDR1 LGHDT and CDR2 YNNKEL (reference sequence). V was trimmed by 3 bases and J by 5 bases, leaving 19 bases between them. The CDR3 reads CASSHLGGLSPETQYF. Written as DNA, the CDR3 is TGTGCCAGCAGCCATCTAGGAGGTTTGAGTCCGGAGACCCAGTACTTC.

The chain carries TRBV4-2 and TRBJ2-3; D may match TRBD1 or TRBD2 (5 bases each). V lost 1 base and J 0 bases, leaving 5 bases between the germline ends. This CDR3 is built from 14 residues. Germline CDR1 LGHNA, CDR2 YNFKEQ. The CDR3 DNA sequence: TGTGCCAGCAGCCAAGGGGGGAGCACAGATACGCAGTATTTT. As protein: CASSQGGSTDTQYF.

This chain links TRBV7-2 with TRBJ1-6, with 8 bases identical to TRBD1. Trimming took 1 base from V and 7 from J; bases not matched to a gene: 6. There are 16 residues in the CDR3. The germline gives CDR1 SGHTA, CDR2 FQGNSA. This chain's CDR3 is CASSLVGRGRNSPLHF. For the CDR3, the DNA is TGTGCCAGCAGCTTAGTTGGCAGGGGGCGGAATTCACCCCTCCACTTT.

This clone was detected once. A read error may account for a junction end that differs from germline. This chain connects TRBV12-5 to TRBJ1-2; D remains ambiguous. The CDR3 spans 13 residues. Looked up from germline, CDR1 is LGHNT and CDR2 is FRNRAP. The CDR3 is CASGPGTAYRYTF. The CDR3 coding sequence is TGTGCTAGTGGCCCTGGAACTGCCTATCGCTACACCTTC.

This rearrangement joins TRBV3-1 (or the pseudogene TRBV3-2) to TRBJ2-2, with a possible D match to TRBD1 (5 bases). Germline V gene lookup returns CDR1 LGHDT and CDR2 YNNKEL (reference sequence). Trimming took off 2 bases at V and 0 bases at J, with 7 bases between the two ends. This CDR3 comprises 15 residues. The CDR3 is CASSQRTTNTGELFF. The CDR3 coding sequence is TGTGCCAGCAGCCAAAGGACAACGAACACCGGGGAGCTGTTTTTT.

This chain uses TRBV2 with TRBJ2-7; TRBD2 might be the D (5 bases). Trimming removed 7 bases from V and 5 bases from J, with 18 bases in between. This CDR3 region has 14 residues. Germline CDR1 SNHLY, CDR2 FYNNEI. CDR3 protein: CASNAIGNRNEQYF. The CDR3 DNA sequence: TGTGCCAGCAACGCGATCGGGAATCGTAACGAGCAGTACTTC.

The chain carries TRBV28 and TRBJ1-5; D is ambiguous. V was trimmed by 8 bases and J by 4 bases, leaving 15 bases between them. Per germline, CDR1 MDHEN and CDR2 SYDVKM. CDR3 length: 14 residues. The CDR3 nucleotides are TGTGCCAGCGTAAAGGGCGATATTAATCAGCCCCAGCATTTT. This sequence encodes CASVKGDINQPQHF. Drawing the rest from reference TRBV28 and TRBJ1-5, the complete variable domain is DVKVTQSSRYLVKRTGEKVFLECVQDMDHENMFWYRQDPGLGLRLIYFSYDVKMKEKGDIPEGYSVSREKKERFSLILESASTNQTSMYLCASVKGDINQPQHFGDGTRLSIL.

The chain employs TRBV7-7 and TRBJ2-5, with D maybe TRBD2 (6 bases). V lost 5 bases, J lost 5 bases, and 15 bases lay in between. The CDR3 is 14 amino acids. Germline CDR1 SSHAT, CDR2 FNYEAQ (reference sequence). The CDR3 DNA is TGTGCCAGCAGCCCCCATGGGGGGACGGAGACCCAGTACTTC. The encoded protein is CASSPHGGTETQYF.

This clone showed up just a few times. The rearrangement joins TRBV18 to TRBJ1-4; 7 bases are shared with TRBD1. Per germline, CDR1 KGHSH and CDR2 LQKENI. This CDR3 contains 16 residues. With V trimmed by 5 bases and J by 2 bases, 8 bases remained unmatched. The CDR3 reads CASSDRDRRTNEKLFF. CDR3 DNA sequence: TGTGCCAGCTCAGACCGGGACAGACGCACTAATGAAAAACTGTTTTTT.

This rearrangement joins TRBV12-3 or TRBV12-4 to TRBJ1-1, with 7 bases aligning to TRBD1. This CDR3 spans 13 amino acids. The V and J ends lost 7 bases and 7 bases, in that order; junction bases with no gene match: 9. CDR3 amino acids: CASTKGQRLEAFF. In nucleotides, the CDR3 is TGTGCCAGCACTAAGGGACAGCGGCTTGAAGCTTTCTTT.

The gene calls are TRBV7-9 and TRBJ2-2; 8 nucleotides agree with TRBD1. This CDR3 contains 14 residues. Trimming removed 5 bases from V and 6 bases from J; junction bases left unmatched: 5. The V gene's germline CDR1 is SEHNR and CDR2 FQNEAQ (reference sequence). The CDR3 loop is CASSRQGLPGELFF. In DNA, the CDR3 is TGTGCCAGCAGCCGACAGGGGCTTCCCGGGGAGCTGTTTTTT.

The J gene is TRBJ2-5, the V gene TRBV7-3; 10 bases match TRBD1. This CDR3 is 18 amino acids long. Trimming at V came to 5 bases and at J to 1 base, leaving 13 bases not matched to a gene. In germline, CDR1 is SGHTA, CDR2 FQGTGA. The CDR3 DNA is TGTGCCAGCAGCCCCGGGACAGGGGTCCCCGCTACCCAAGAGACCCAGTACTTC. It is translated as CASSPGTGVPATQETQYF.

This chain links TRBV5-6 with TRBJ1-3; D unresolved. Trimming left V 1 base short and J 0 bases short, with 8 bases between. The CDR3 spans 15 residues. Germline loops: CDR1 SGHDT, CDR2 YYEEEE. The CDR3 here is CASSLSASSGNTIYF. In nucleotides, the CDR3 is TGTGCCAGCAGCTTGAGCGCAAGCTCTGGAAACACCATATATTTT.

The chain couples TRBV9 to TRBJ1-1; D unclear. From germline, CDR1 is SGDLS and CDR2 YYNGEE. The CDR3 has 13 amino acids. The V end lost 2 bases, the J end lost 1 base, and 6 bases lay between the germline ends. CDR3 nucleotide sequence: TGTGCCAGCAGCGTCTGGGGGAACACTGAAGCTTTCTTT. This gives the protein CASSVWGNTEAFF.

The chain uses TRBV27 and TRBJ2-7, with D hard to call. V was cut by 4 bases and J by 0 bases, with 10 bases left in between. The CDR3 is made up of 14 amino acids. In germline, CDR1 is MNHEY, CDR2 SMNVEV (reference sequence). The CDR3 DNA is TGTGCCAGCAGTTACGGACCCAGCTCCTACGAGCAGTACTTC. Residues: CASSYGPSSYEQYF.